These 5 T cell receptor beta chains were all obtained from the same sample, sequenced in a study of control samples from healthy donors and cancer patients. Sequencing was performed with immunoSEQ multiplex PCR; in TCRdb, only in-frame clones are kept and a portion is missing. The sample holds over 150,000 clones, around 95% seen once. The material sequenced was blood. These receptors were obtained from a man aged 40-49 years in good health.

The CDR3: CASSPVPGLAGGTDTQYF. The CDR3 DNA follows: TGTGCCAGCTCACCCGTCCCGGGACTAGCGGGGGGCACAGATACGCAGTATTTT. The rearrangement links TRBV18 to TRBJ2-3, with 14 nucleotides matching TRBD2. Trimming cost V 3 bases and J 1 base; bases outside gene matches: 6. The germline V gene encodes CDR1 KGHSH and CDR2 LQKENI. This CDR3 region has 18 residues.

The chain joins TRBV19 to TRBJ2-5; TRBD2 agrees at 10 bases. Germline V CDR1 and CDR2: LNHDA, SQIVND (reference sequence). This CDR3 comprises 14 residues. J lost 3 bases, V lost 6 bases, and 4 bases had no gene match. Written as DNA, the CDR3 is TGTGCCAGTAGCCTAGCGGGGGCGGAAGAGACCCAGTACTTC. Protein sequence: CASSLAGAEETQYF.

The chain recombines TRBV2 with TRBJ1-4; possible D gene TRBD1, 6 bases. V was pared by 6 bases and J by 2 bases, with 16 bases between. This CDR3 contains 16 residues. Per germline, CDR1 SNHLY and CDR2 FYNNEI. CDR3 sequence (DNA): TGTGCCAGCAGCGGCTCCCAGGGGACCACTAATGAAAAACTGTTTTTT. Translation gives CASSGSQGTTNEKLFF.

Only one count was recorded for this clone. The V gene is TRBV11-2, the J gene TRBJ1-2; unclear D gene. Looked up from germline, CDR1 is SGHAT and CDR2 is FQNNGV. This CDR3 comprises 15 residues. V lost 1 base and J 0 bases, leaving 9 bases between the germline ends. The CDR3 DNA reads as TGTGCCAGCAGCTTAGTGGCAAGGACTAACTATGGCTACACCTTC. Its translation: CASSLVARTNYGYTF.

V gene TRBV27 combines with J gene TRBJ2-1; the D gene could be TRBD1 or TRBD2 (5 bases each). The CDR3 is made up of 14 amino acids. The germline CDR1 and CDR2 sequences are MNHEY and SMNVEV (reference sequence). Trimming took off 6 bases at V and 2 bases at J, with 11 bases between the two ends. In DNA form, the CDR3 reads TGTGCCAGCAGACGGGACGGACCCTACAATGAGCAGTTCTTC. Protein product: CASRRDGPYNEQFF.